Listed here is a single T cell receptor beta chain. Method: immunoSEQ multiplex PCR; TCRdb's copy keeps in-frame clones and lacks some. The data contain 130,000 or so clones, over 75% of them singletons. The CDR3 is 15 amino acids. Looked up from germline, CDR1 is ENHRY and CDR2 is SYGVKD. J was trimmed by 3 bases and V by 2 bases; bases with no gene match: 4. The sample comes from a study of control samples from healthy donors and cancer patients. The chain employs TRBV10-3 and TRBJ1-1, with 9 nucleotides matching TRBD1. The clonotype originates from a man aged 35 to 55 in good health. Sample: blood. The CDR3 here is CAISEGGTGHTEAFF. In DNA form, the CDR3 reads TGTGCCATCAGTGAGGGAGGGACAGGGCACACTGAAGCTTTCTTT.